The 24 T cell receptor beta chains below come from one sample, sequenced in a study of shared T cell receptors in the human thymus. Clones were sequenced by immunoSEQ multiplex PCR, and TCRdb holds only the in-frame ones, with some missing. Among under 850,000 clones listed, around 89% were seen once. These data also formed part of another study, on human thymus T cells.

Sequenced input: thymocytes. The receptors derive from a boy under three years old with a congenital heart defect.

This chain connects TRBV29-1 to TRBJ2-1; 11 bases are a match to TRBD2. The germline gives CDR1 SQVTM, CDR2 ANQGSEA. CDR3 length: 17 amino acids. J lost 0 bases, V lost 5 bases, and 9 bases had no gene match. CDR3 sequence reads: CSVLAPSGRPSYNEQFF. CDR3 sequence (DNA): TGCAGCGTTTTGGCCCCTAGCGGGAGGCCCTCCTACAATGAGCAGTTCTTC.

This sequence joins TRBV2 and TRBJ2-1; 8 bases map to TRBD2. V was pared by 3 bases and J by 5 bases, with 12 bases of the junction left unmatched. Germline loops: CDR1 SNHLY, CDR2 FYNNEI. The CDR3 extends over 17 amino acids. The CDR3 here is CASSEADSGGGDNEQFF. For the CDR3, the DNA is TGTGCCAGCAGTGAGGCCGACTCGGGAGGGGGGGACAATGAGCAGTTCTTC.

The DNA of the CDR3 is TGCGCCAGCAGCTCCCTAGCGGGAGGGCCGATCTACGAGCAGTACTTC. This codes for CASSSLAGGPIYEQYF. The J gene is TRBJ2-7, the V gene TRBV5-1; 12 positions agree with TRBD2. J was trimmed by 3 bases and V by 3 bases; bases with no gene match: 7. The CDR3 length is 16 residues. Looked up from germline, CDR1 is SGHRS and CDR2 is YFSETQ.

The chain carries TRBV11-2 and TRBJ2-3, with D hard to call. Between the trimmed V and J ends, which lost 3 bases and 4 bases, there was a span of 8 bases. CDR3 length equals 13 residues. Per the germline V gene, CDR1 is SGHAT and CDR2 is FQNNGV. CDR3 DNA: TGTGCCAGCAGCTTGAAATCAGCAGATACGCAGTATTTT. It translates to CASSLKSADTQYF.

The V gene is TRBV10-3, the J gene TRBJ2-1, with 8 bases matching TRBD2. CDR1 ENHRY and CDR2 SYGVKD come from the germline V gene. The CDR3 length is 14 residues. The ends lost 3 bases at V and 9 bases at J; junction bases unmatched: 7. Written as DNA, the CDR3 is TGTGCCATCAGTGATCGAGCGGGAGTTTGTGAGCAGTTCTTC. It encodes CAISDRAGVCEQFF.

V is TRBV15 and J is TRBJ2-5; 10 bases match TRBD2. V lost 1 base to trimming and J lost 3 bases; unmatched junction nucleotides: 8. Germline CDR1 is LNHNV and CDR2 is YYDKDF (reference sequence). The CDR3 length is 17 residues. The CDR3 DNA reads TGTGCCACCAGCAGAGTATGGACTAGCGGCCCTGAAGAGACCCAGTACTTC. Encoded protein: CATSRVWTSGPEETQYF.

This chain joins TRBV7-9 and TRBJ1-2; D uncertain. CDR1 is SEHNR, CDR2 FQNEAQ, per germline (reference sequence). V was trimmed by 0 bases and J by 6 bases, leaving 5 bases between them. The CDR3 is 12 residues long. CDR3 region: CASSLAGNGYTF. The DNA of the CDR3 is TGTGCCAGCAGCTTAGCCGGTAATGGCTACACCTTC.

Only one count was recorded for this clone. This sequence joins TRBV2 and TRBJ2-7; D perhaps matches TRBD2 (6 bases). CDR1 and CDR2 (germline): SNHLY, FYNNEI. The CDR3 consists of 14 residues. V was trimmed by 6 bases and J by 5 bases, leaving 17 bases between them. The CDR3 here is CASRYSWRGHEQYF. The CDR3 DNA is TGTGCCAGCAGGTATTCTTGGAGGGGACACGAGCAGTACTTC.

This chain connects TRBV28 to TRBJ2-7, with 11 bases that match TRBD2. CDR3 size: 15 residues. V lost 6 bases and J lost 1; bases outside the gene matches: 5. Per the germline V gene, CDR1 is MDHEN and CDR2 is SYDVKM. The CDR3 reads CASSRGTSGSYEQYF. CDR3 DNA sequence: TGTGCCAGCAGCAGAGGGACTAGCGGATCCTACGAGCAGTACTTC. Using reference TRBV28 and TRBJ2-7 for the parts outside the CDR3, the full variable domain is DVKVTQSSRYLVKRTGEKVFLECVQDMDHENMFWYRQDPGLGLRLIYFSYDVKMKEKGDIPEGYSVSREKKERFSLILESASTNQTSMYLCASSRGTSGSYEQYFGPGTRLTVT.

The genes are TRBV2 and TRBJ1-2; TRBD1 aligns across 7 bases. The length of the CDR3 is 11 residues. Germline-derived CDR1 and CDR2 are SNHLY and FYNNEI. V shed 7 bases, J shed 6 bases, and the junction held 2 bases outside the gene matches. In DNA, the CDR3 is TGTGCCAGCATGGGGACAGATGGCTACACCTTC. Translating gives CASMGTDGYTF. Full variable domain (missing parts from reference TRBV2 and TRBJ1-2): EPEVTQTPSHQVTQMGQEVILRCVPISNHLYFYWYRQILGQKVEFLVSFYNNEISEKSEIFDDQFSVERPDGSNFTLKIRSTKLEDSAMYFCASMGTDGYTFGSGTRLTVV.

CDR3 sequence: CASSLQRGREQYF. As DNA, the CDR3 is TGCGCCAGCAGCCTACAACGGGGTCGCGAGCAGTACTTC. The chain has TRBV23-1 and TRBJ2-7; possibly TRBD2 for D (5 bases). TRBV23-1 is sorted into the ORF group, with uncertain function. Trimming pared 6 bases from V and 6 bases from J, leaving 15 bases between. The CDR3 sequence is 13 residues long.

This rearrangement joins TRBV11-3 to TRBJ2-1, with TRBD2 matching over 7 bases. The CDR3 runs 19 residues. V lost 1 base, J lost 0 bases, and 12 bases stayed unmatched. Germline assignment: CDR1 SGHNT and CDR2 YENEEA. This CDR3 is CASSLGGGGLGSSYNEQFF. The CDR3 DNA reads as TGTGCCAGCAGCTTAGGTGGGGGGGGTTTGGGAAGCTCCTACAATGAGCAGTTCTTC.

This clone appeared once. The V and J genes are TRBV4-2 and TRBJ2-1; 11 positions match TRBD2. From germline, CDR1 is LGHNA and CDR2 YNFKEQ. This CDR3 region has 17 residues. Losses at the gene ends were 3 bases for V and 3 bases for J; bases not matched to a gene: 7. CDR3 amino acids: CASSQATSGDNYNEQFF. Written as DNA, the CDR3 is TGTGCCAGCAGCCAGGCGACTAGCGGGGATAACTACAATGAGCAGTTCTTC.

The chain carries TRBV18 and TRBJ2-7; 9 bases map to TRBD1. Germline V gene data show CDR1 as KGHSH and CDR2 as LQKENI. CDR3 length equals 16 residues. Unmatched junction bases numbered 13, after V lost 6 bases and J lost 4 bases. The CDR3 protein is CASSPGTGMSGYEQYF. CDR3 in DNA: TGTGCCAGCTCGCCCGGGACAGGGATGAGCGGGTACGAGCAGTACTTC.

The gene calls are TRBV28 and TRBJ1-3; no firm D call. Germline V CDR1 and CDR2: MDHEN, SYDVKM. CDR3 size: 13 residues. V lost 6 bases and J 3 bases, leaving 9 bases between the germline ends. The DNA for the CDR3 is TGTGCCAGCAGCCCCTCGGGTGGAAACACCATATATTTT. Its protein is CASSPSGGNTIYF.

This clone has just one count. In DNA, the CDR3 is TGTGCCAGCTCACCCGGGGTTGATGGGACAGATACGCAGTATTTT. The encoded protein is CASSPGVDGTDTQYF. The chain couples TRBV18 to TRBJ2-3; D may be TRBD2 (5 bases). CDR1 KGHSH and CDR2 LQKENI come from the germline V gene. Trimming pared 3 bases from V and 3 bases from J, leaving 13 bases between. The CDR3 contains 15 residues.

V gene TRBV7-9 combines with J gene TRBJ2-1; 8 nucleotides line up with TRBD1. The germline V gene has CDR1 SEHNR and CDR2 FQNEAQ (reference sequence). With V trimmed by 4 bases and J by 6 bases, 8 bases remained unmatched. This CDR3 region has 15 residues. CDR3 nucleotide sequence: TGTGCCAGCAGCTCAGGACAGGGAAGGGTCAATGAGCAGTTCTTC. Residues: CASSSGQGRVNEQFF.

The chain couples TRBV4-2 to TRBJ2-1; 14 bases are a match to TRBD2. V shed 4 bases and J 9 bases; nucleotides not matched to a gene: 11. Looked up from germline, CDR1 is LGHNA and CDR2 is YNFKEQ. The CDR3 is 17 residues long. The CDR3 sequence: CASSPRTGLAGVFEQFF. DNA for the CDR3: TGTGCCAGCAGCCCTCGGACGGGACTAGCGGGAGTATTTGAGCAGTTCTTC.

The rearrangement joins TRBV4-2 to TRBJ2-1, with a tentative D call TRBD1 (5 bases). Germline CDR1 reads LGHNA; CDR2 reads YNFKEQ. With 4 bases removed from V and 10 bases from J, the gap between germline ends came to 17 bases. The CDR3 has 14 residues. CDR3 sequence (DNA): TGTGCCAGCAGCCCGGACGTGGGGCCCCTCGAGCAGTTCTTC. Its translation: CASSPDVGPLEQFF.

The chain links TRBV7-8 to TRBJ1-4; no definite D call. CDR1 SGHVS and CDR2 FQNEAQ come from the germline V gene. The ends were cut back, 1 base at V and 6 bases at J, with 18 bases in the middle. The CDR3 has 17 amino acids. In DNA, the CDR3 is TGTGCCAGCAGCTTAGAGGCTGTTGACACAGAGTATGAAAAACTGTTTTTT. Protein sequence: CASSLEAVDTEYEKLFF.

The rearrangement uses TRBV29-1 and TRBJ2-2, with 9 nucleotides matching TRBD1. CDR3 length equals 12 residues. In germline, CDR1 is SQVTM, CDR2 ANQGSEA. In nucleotides, the CDR3 is TGCGCTCGGACAGGGGATACCGGGGAGCTGTTTTTT. Translating gives CARTGDTGELFF.

This clone was seen only once. V usage is TRBV4-3 and J usage is TRBJ2-3; no definite D call. The CDR3 sequence is 12 residues long. V was clipped by 2 bases and J by 6 bases, with 6 bases between them. Germline V CDR1 and CDR2: LGHNA, YSLEER. CDR3 sequence: CASSQLPDTQYF. Here the CDR3 DNA reads TGCGCCAGCAGCCAACTCCCCGATACGCAGTATTTT.

This chain connects TRBV27 to TRBJ1-1, with D perhaps matching TRBD1 (5 bases). The CDR3 totals 15 residues. The germline V gene encodes CDR1 MNHEY and CDR2 SMNVEV (reference sequence). V lost 6 bases to trimming and J lost 5 bases, with 19 bases between them. The CDR3 DNA sequence: TGTGCCAGCAGCCCAGGGATGGTTGTATATACTGAAGCTTTCTTT. This sequence encodes CASSPGMVVYTEAFF.

The gene calls are TRBV7-2 and TRBJ2-1, with TRBD1 matching over 8 bases. Trimming at V came to 5 bases and at J to 0 bases, leaving 9 bases not matched to a gene. Looked up from germline, CDR1 is SGHTA and CDR2 is FQGNSA. The length of the CDR3 is 17 residues. The CDR3 sequence is CASSDPGGPVSYNEQFF. The CDR3 bases are TGTGCCAGCAGCGACCCAGGGGGCCCTGTCTCCTACAATGAGCAGTTCTTC.